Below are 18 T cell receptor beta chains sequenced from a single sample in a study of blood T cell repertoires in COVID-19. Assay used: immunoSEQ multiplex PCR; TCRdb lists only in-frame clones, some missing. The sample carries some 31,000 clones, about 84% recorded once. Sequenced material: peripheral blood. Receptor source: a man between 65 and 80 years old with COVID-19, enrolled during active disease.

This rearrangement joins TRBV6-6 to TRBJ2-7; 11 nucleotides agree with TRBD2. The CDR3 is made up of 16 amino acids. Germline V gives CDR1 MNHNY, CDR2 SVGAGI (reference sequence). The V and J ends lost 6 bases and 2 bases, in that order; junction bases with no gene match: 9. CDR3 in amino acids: CASSPQTSGATYEQYF. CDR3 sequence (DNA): TGTGCCAGCAGCCCTCAGACTAGCGGGGCGACCTACGAGCAGTACTTC.

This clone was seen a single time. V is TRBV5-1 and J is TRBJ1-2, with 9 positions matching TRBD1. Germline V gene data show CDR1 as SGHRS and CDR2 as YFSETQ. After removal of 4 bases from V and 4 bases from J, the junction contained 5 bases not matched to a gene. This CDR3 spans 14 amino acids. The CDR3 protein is CASSGGQGVYGYTF. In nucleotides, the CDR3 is TGCGCCAGCAGCGGGGGACAGGGCGTCTATGGCTACACCTTC. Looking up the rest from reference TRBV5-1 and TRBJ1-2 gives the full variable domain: KAGVTQTPRYLIKTRGQQVTLSCSPISGHRSVSWYQQTPGQGLQFLFEYFSETQRNKGNFPGRFSGRQFSNSRSEMNVSTLELGDSALYLCASSGGQGVYGYTFGSGTRLTVV.

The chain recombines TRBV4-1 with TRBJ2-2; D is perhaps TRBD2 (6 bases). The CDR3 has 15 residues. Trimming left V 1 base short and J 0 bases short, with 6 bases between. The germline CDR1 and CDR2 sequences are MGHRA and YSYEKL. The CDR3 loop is CASSQGLANTGELFF. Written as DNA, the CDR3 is TGCGCCAGCAGCCAAGGACTAGCGAACACCGGGGAGCTGTTTTTT.

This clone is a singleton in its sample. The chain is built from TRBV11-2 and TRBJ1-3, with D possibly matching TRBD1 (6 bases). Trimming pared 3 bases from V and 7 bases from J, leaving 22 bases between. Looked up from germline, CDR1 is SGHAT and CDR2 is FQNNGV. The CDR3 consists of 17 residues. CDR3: CASSFLTRQARQNTIYF. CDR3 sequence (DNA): TGTGCCAGCAGCTTCTTAACCCGACAGGCTCGACAGAACACCATATATTTT.

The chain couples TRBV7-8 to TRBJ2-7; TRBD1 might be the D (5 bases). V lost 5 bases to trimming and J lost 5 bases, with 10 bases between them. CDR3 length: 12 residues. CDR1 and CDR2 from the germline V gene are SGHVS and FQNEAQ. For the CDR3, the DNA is TGTGCCAGCAGCCCTAGGACAAACGAGCAGTACTTC. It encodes CASSPRTNEQYF. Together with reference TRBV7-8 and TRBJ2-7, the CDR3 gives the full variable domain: GAGVSQSPRYKVAKRGQDVALRCDPISGHVSLFWYQQALGQGPEFLTYFQNEAQLDKSGLPSDRFFAERPEGSVSTLKIQRTQQEDSAVYLCASSPRTNEQYFGPGTRLTVT.

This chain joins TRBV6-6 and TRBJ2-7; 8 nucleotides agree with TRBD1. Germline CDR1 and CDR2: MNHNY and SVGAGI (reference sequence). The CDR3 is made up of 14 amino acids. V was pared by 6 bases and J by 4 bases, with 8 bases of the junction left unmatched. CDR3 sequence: CASRLTGAGYEQYF. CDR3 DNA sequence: TGTGCCAGCAGATTGACAGGGGCCGGGTACGAGCAGTACTTC.

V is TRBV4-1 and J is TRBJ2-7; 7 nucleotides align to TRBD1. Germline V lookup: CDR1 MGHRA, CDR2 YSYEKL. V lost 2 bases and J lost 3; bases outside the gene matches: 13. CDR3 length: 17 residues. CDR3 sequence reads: CASSQQGETPFIYEQYF. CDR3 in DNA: TGCGCCAGCAGCCAACAGGGGGAAACACCTTTTATCTACGAGCAGTACTTC.

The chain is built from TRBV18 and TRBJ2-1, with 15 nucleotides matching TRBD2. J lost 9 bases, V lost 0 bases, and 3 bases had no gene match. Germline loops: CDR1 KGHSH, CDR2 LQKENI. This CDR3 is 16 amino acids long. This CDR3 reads CASSPPGLAGGGEQFF. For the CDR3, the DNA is TGTGCCAGCTCACCACCGGGACTAGCGGGAGGAGGTGAGCAGTTCTTC.

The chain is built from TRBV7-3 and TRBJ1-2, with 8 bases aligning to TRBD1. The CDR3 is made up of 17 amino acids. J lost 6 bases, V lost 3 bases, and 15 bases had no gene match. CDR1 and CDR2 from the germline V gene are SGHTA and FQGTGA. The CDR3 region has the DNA TGTGCCAGCAGCTTTTTAGGGACAGGAGGACCTTCAGATGGCTACACCTTC. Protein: CASSFLGTGGPSDGYTF.

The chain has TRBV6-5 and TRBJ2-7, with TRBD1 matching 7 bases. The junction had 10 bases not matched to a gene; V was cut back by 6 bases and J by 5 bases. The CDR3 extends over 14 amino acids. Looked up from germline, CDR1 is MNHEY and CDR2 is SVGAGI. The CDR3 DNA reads TGTGCCAGCAGCCCACCGACAGGGAACCACGAGCAGTACTTC. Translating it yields CASSPPTGNHEQYF.

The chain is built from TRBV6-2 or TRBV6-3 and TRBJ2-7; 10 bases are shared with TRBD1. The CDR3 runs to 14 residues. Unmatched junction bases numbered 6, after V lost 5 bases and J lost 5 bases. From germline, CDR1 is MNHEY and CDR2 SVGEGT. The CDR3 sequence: CASSAGQGRHEQYF. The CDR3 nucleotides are TGTGCCAGCAGTGCGGGACAGGGGAGGCACGAGCAGTACTTC.

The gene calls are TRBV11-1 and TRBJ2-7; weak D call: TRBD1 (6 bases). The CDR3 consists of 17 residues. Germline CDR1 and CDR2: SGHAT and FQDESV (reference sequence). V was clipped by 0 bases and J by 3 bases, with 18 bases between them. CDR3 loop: CASSLAAGVIMVYEQYF. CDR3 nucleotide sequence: TGTGCCAGCAGCTTAGCTGCAGGGGTCATCATGGTCTACGAGCAGTACTTC.

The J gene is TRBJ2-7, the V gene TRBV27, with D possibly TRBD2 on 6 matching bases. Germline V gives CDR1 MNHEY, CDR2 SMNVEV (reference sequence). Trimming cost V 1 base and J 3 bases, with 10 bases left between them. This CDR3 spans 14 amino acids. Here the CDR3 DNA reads TGTGCCAGCAGTTTATACGTGGGGGGCTACGAGCAGTACTTC. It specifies CASSLYVGGYEQYF.

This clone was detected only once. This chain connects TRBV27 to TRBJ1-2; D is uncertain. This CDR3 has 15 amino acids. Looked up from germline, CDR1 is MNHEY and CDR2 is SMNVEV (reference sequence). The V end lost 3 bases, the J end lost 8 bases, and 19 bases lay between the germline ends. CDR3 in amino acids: CASSFAAGRAGGYTF. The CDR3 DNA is TGTGCCAGCAGTTTTGCCGCGGGCCGAGCGGGAGGCTACACCTTC.

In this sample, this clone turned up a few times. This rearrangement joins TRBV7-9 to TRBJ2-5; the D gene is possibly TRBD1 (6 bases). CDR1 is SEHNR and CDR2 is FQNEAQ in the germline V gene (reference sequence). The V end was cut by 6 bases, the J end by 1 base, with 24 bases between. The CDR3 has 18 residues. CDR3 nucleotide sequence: TGTGCCAGCAGTTTTGGGCGGGCAGGGGTAGTCCTCCAAGAGACCCAGTACTTC. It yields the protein CASSFGRAGVVLQETQYF.

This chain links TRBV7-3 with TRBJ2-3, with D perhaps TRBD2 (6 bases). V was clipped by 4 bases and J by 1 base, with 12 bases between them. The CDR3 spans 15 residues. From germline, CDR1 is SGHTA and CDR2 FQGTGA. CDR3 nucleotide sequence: TGTGCCAGCAGCTCCCACGGGGGACGCACAGATACGCAGTATTTT. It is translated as CASSSHGGRTDTQYF.

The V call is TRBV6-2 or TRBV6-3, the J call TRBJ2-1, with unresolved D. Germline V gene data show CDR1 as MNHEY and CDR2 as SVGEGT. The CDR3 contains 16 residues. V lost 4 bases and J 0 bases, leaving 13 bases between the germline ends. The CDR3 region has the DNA TGTGCCAGCAGTTTCAGCGTTGTTATCTCCTACAATGAGCAGTTCTTC. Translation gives CASSFSVVISYNEQFF.

The CDR3 loop reads CASNLRRDRASTNYGYTF. CDR3 coding DNA: TGTGCCAGTAACCTCCGGAGGGACAGGGCCTCCACTAACTATGGCTACACCTTC. V and J are TRBV19 and TRBJ1-2; 9 bases align to TRBD1. V lost 7 bases to trimming and J lost 0 bases; unmatched junction nucleotides: 15. The germline CDR1 and CDR2 sequences are LNHDA and SQIVND (reference sequence). This CDR3 spans 18 amino acids.